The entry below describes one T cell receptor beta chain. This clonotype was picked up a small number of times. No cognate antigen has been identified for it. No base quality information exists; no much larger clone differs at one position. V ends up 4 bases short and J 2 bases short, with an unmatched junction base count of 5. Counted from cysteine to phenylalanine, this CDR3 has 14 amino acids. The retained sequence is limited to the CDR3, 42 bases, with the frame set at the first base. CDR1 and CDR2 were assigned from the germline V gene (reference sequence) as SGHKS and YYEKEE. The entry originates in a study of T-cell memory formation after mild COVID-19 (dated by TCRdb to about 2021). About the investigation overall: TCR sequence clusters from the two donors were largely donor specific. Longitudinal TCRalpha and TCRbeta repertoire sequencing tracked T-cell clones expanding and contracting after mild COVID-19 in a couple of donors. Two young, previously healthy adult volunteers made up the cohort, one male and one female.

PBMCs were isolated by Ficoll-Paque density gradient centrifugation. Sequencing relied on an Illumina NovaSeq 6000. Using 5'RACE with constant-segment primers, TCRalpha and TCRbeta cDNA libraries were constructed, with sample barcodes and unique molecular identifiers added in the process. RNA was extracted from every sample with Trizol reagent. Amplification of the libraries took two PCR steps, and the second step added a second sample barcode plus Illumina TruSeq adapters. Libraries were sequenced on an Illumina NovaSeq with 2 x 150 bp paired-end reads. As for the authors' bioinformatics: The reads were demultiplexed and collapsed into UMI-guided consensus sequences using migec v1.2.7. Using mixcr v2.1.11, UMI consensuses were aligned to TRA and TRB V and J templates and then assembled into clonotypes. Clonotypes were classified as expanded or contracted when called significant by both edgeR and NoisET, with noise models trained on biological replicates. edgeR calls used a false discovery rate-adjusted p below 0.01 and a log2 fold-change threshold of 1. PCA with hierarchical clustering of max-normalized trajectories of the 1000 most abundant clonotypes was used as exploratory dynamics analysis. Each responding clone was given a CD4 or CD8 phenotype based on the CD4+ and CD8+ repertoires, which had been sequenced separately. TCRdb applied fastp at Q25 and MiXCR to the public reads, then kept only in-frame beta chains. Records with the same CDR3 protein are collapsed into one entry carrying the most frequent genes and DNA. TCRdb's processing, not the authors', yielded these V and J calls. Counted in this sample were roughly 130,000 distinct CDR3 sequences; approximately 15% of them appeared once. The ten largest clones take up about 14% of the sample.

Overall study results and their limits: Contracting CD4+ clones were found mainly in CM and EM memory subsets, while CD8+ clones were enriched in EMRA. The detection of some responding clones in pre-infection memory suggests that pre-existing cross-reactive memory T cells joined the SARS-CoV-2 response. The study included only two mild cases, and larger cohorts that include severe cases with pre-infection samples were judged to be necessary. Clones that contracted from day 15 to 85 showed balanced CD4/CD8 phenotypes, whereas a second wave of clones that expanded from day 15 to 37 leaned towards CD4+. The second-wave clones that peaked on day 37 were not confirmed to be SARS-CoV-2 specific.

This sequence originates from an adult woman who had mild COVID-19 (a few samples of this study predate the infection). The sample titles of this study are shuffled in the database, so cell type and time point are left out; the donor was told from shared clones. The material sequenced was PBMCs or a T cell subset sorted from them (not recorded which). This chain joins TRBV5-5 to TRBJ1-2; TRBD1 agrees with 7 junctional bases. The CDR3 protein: CASSHQDRNYGYTF. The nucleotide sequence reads TGTGCCAGCAGCCACCAGGACAGGAACTATGGCTACACCTTC.